These T cell receptor beta chains were read from a single sample in a study of neurological immune-mediated disorders. TCRdb independently ran MiXCR on the 5' RACE reads; one entry per CDR3 protein. The table includes tens of thousands of distinct CDR3 sequences, 15% to 20% detected once. The sample comprised PBMCs. Receptors were obtained from a woman between 40 and 55 years old in good health. The CDR3 runs from the conserved cysteine through the conserved F or W.

>TRBJ2-3|TRBV9
CASSPRVGGGTDTQYF
>TRBJ2-6|TRBV5-5
CASSFSSGGAGANVLTF
>TRBJ1-2|TRBV25-1
CASQGGPYGYTF
>TRBJ2-2|TRBV12-3/TRBV12-4
CASSSRPNTGELFF
>TRBJ2-5|TRBV21-1
CASSKVLQETQYF
>TRBJ2-5|TRBV20-1
CSATRSSGGPQETQYF
>TRBJ2-1|TRBV11-2
CASSLESGPLYNEQFF
>TRBJ2-5|TRBV7-2
CASSIYLCSVENSRETQYF
>TRBJ2-2|TRBV20-1
CSVVGPKGADTGELFF
>TRBJ1-6|TRBV10-3
CAIGGTQGKSNTPLHF
>TRBJ1-2|TRBV5-1
CASSFDRAGDYGYTF
>TRBJ2-5|TRBV20-1
CSAGQGAPPSQYF
>TRBJ2-7|TRBV5-1
CASSLDSRGEYF
>TRBJ1-2|TRBV27
CASRGGDNYGYTF
>TRBJ2-3|TRBV20-1
CSAGGLRVGGADTQYF
>TRBJ2-3|TRBV25-1
CASRGLADSTDTQYF
>TRBJ2-3|TRBV15
CATSGGREDTQYF
>TRBJ2-5|TRBV28
CASGGRETQYF
>TRBJ2-5|TRBV6-6
CASSYSGARETQYF
>TRBJ2-1|TRBV5-6
CASSLVGQGMSFDEQFF
>TRBJ2-3|TRBV15
CATSRGGGQTDTQYF
>TRBJ1-2|TRBV4-3
CASSQDGIGGNYGYTF
>TRBJ2-7|TRBV7-2
CASSSGLAGAARYF
>TRBJ2-3|TRBV10-3
CAISTAGTGGPFWNTDTQYF
>TRBJ2-1|TRBV7-3
CASSLNGRTSYNEQFF
>TRBJ2-3|TRBV3-1
CASNLAGSLGDTQYF
>TRBJ2-3|TRBV20-1
CGTKAGTGDTDTQYF
>TRBJ2-3|TRBV20-1
CSADPGGRGTDTQYF
>TRBJ1-1|TRBV20-1
CSATGTGGNSAEAFF
>TRBJ2-7|TRBV18
CASSPVGGGYEQYF
>TRBJ1-1|TRBV10-3
CAIREGRVNTEAFF
>TRBJ1-1|TRBV7-6
CASSFLPGQGGTEAFF
>TRBJ2-2|TRBV24-1
CATSDRFDRANTGELFF
>TRBJ2-1|TRBV25-1
CASPELGRHNEQFF
>TRBJ1-6|TRBV7-4
CASSFPGNSPLHF
>TRBJ2-1|TRBV4-1
CASSQVPGQGGNEQFF
>TRBJ1-2|TRBV5-4
CASSRLPRRDRGLGYTF
>TRBJ1-2|TRBV6-6
CASSGAGPPVNYGYTF
>TRBJ2-3|TRBV5-6
CASSFRTGGTDTQYF
>TRBJ2-2|TRBV18
CASSSLTDYTGELFF
>TRBJ2-1|TRBV3-1
CASSQDLPRAGNEQFF
>TRBJ2-4|TRBV20-1
CSVPGLAGEGAKNIQYF
>TRBJ1-1|TRBV4-3
CASSEVGGDRDTGNTEAFF
>TRBJ2-5|TRBV5-1
CASSLGSGGPQETQYF
>TRBJ1-1|TRBV4-1
CASSLDRYTEAFF
>TRBJ2-5|TRBV5-6
CASSREKWTSGGNEQETQYF